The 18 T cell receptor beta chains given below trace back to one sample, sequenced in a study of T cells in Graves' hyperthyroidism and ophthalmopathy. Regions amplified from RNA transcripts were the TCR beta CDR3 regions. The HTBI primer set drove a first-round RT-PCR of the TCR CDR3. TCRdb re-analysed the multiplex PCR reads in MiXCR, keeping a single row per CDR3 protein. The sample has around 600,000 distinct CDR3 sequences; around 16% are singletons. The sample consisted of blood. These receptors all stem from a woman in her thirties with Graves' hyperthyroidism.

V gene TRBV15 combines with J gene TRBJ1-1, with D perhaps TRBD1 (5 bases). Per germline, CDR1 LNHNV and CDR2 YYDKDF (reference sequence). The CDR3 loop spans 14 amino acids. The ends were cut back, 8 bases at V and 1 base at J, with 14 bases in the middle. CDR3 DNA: TGTGCCACCTGGGGCGGTGAGGCGAACACTGAAGCTTTCTTT. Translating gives CATWGGEANTEAFF.

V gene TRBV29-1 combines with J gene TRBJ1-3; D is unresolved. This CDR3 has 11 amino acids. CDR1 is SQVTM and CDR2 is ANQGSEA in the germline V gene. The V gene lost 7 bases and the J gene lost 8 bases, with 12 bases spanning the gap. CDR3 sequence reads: CSGVFWDTIYF. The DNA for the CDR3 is TGCAGCGGGGTCTTTTGGGACACCATATATTTT.

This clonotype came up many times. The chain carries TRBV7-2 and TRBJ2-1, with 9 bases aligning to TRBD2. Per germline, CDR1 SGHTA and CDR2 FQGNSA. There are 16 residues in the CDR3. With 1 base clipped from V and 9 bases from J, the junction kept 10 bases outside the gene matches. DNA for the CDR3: TGTGCCAGCAGCTTAGTTGCGGGAGGGTTAAGGGGTGAGCAGTTCTTC. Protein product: CASSLVAGGLRGEQFF.

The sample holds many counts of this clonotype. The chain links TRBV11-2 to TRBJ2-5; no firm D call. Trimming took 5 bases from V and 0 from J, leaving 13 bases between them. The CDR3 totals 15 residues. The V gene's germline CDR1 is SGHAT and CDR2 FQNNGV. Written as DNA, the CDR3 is TGTGCCAGCAGCGCAATACTCCGGGACCAAGAGACCCAGTACTTC. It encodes CASSAILRDQETQYF. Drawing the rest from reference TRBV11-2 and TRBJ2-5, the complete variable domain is EAGVAQSPRYKIIEKRQSVAFWCNPISGHATLYWYQQILGQGPKLLIQFQNNGVVDDSQLPKDRFSAERLKGVDSTLKIQPAKLEDSAVYLCASSAILRDQETQYFGPGTRLLVL.

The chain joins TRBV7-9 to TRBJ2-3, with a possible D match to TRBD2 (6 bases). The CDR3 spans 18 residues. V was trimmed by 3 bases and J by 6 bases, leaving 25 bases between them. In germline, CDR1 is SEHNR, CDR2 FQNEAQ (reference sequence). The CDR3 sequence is CASSFNPRELLLRDTQYF. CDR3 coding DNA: TGTGCCAGCAGCTTTAACCCCCGGGAGTTGCTGTTGAGGGATACGCAGTATTTT.

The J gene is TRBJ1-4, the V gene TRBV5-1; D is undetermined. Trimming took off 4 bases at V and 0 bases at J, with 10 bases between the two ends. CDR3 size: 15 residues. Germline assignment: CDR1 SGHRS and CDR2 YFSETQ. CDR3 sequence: CASSLLVATNEKLFF. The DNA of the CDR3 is TGCGCCAGCAGCCTCTTAGTAGCAACTAATGAAAAACTGTTTTTT.

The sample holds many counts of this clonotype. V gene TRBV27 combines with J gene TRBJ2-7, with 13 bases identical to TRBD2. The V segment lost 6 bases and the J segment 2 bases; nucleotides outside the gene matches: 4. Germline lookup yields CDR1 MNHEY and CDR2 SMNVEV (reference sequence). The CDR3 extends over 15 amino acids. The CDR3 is CASRGGLAGAYEQYF. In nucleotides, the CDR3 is TGTGCCAGCAGGGGAGGACTAGCGGGAGCCTACGAGCAGTACTTC.

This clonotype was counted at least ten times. CDR3 DNA sequence: TGCAGCGCCAAGGGGGACAGGGGTTCCTACGAGCAGTACTTC. The encoded protein is CSAKGDRGSYEQYF. The genes are TRBV29-1 and TRBJ2-7; 10 bases fit TRBD1. Germline lookup yields CDR1 SQVTM and CDR2 ANQGSEA. The CDR3 consists of 14 residues. The J segment lost 1 base and the V segment lost 7 bases, leaving 7 bases of the junction unmatched.

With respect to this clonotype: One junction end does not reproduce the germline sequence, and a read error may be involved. CDR3 region: CASSLTITNGQFF. CDR3 nucleotides: TGTGCCAGCAGCTTGACTATCACTAATGGGCAGTTCTTC. This chain connects TRBV7-9 to TRBJ2-1, with D tentatively TRBD2 (5 bases). The CDR3 length is 13 residues. Germline CDR1 SEHNR, CDR2 FQNEAQ (reference sequence). Filled out from reference TRBV7-9 and TRBJ2-1, the complete variable domain reads DTGVSQNPRHKITKRGQNVTFRCDPISEHNRLYWYRQTLGQGPEFLTYFQNEAQLEKSRLLSDRFSAERPKGSFSTLEIQRTEQGDSAMYLCASSLTITNGQFFGPGTRLTVL.

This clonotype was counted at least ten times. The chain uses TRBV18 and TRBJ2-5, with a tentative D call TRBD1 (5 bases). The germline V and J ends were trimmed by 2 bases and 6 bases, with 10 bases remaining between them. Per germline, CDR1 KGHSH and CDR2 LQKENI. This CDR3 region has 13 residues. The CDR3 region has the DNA TGTGCCAGCTCACCAATAGGGGAACAGACCCAGTACTTC. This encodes CASSPIGEQTQYF.

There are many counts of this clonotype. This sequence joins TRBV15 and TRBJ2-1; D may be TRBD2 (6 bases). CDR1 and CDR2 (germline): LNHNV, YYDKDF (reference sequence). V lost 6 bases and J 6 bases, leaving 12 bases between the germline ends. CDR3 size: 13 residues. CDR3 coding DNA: TGTGCCACCAGTAGACTAGTCTTCAATGAGCAGTTCTTC. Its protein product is CATSRLVFNEQFF.

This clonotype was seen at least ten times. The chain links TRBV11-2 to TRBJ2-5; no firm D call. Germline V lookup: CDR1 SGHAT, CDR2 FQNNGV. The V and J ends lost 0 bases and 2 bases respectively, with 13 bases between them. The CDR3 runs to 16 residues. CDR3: CASSLEIRSQQETQYF. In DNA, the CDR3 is TGTGCCAGCAGCTTAGAGATCCGAAGCCAGCAAGAGACCCAGTACTTC.

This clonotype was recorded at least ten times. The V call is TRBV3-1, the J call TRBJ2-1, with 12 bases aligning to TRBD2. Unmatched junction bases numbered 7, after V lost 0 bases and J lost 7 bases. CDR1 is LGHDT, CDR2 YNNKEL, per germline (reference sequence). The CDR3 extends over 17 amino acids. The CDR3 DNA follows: TGTGCCAGCAGCCAAGACGTGCTAGCGGGGGGGAGGAATGAGCAGTTCTTC. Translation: CASSQDVLAGGRNEQFF.

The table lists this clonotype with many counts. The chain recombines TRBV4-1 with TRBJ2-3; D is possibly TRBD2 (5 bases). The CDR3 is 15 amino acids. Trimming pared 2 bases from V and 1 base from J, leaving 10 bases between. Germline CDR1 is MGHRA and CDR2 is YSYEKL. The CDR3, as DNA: TGCGCCAGCAGCCAACTCGGGGTCCGCACAGATACGCAGTATTTT. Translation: CASSQLGVRTDTQYF.

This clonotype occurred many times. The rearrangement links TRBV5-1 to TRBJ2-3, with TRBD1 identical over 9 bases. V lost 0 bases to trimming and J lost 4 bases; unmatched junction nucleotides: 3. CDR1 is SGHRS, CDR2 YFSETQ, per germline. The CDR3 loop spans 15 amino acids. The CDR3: CASSLGRTGADTQYF. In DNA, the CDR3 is TGCGCCAGCAGCTTGGGACGGACAGGGGCAGATACGCAGTATTTT.

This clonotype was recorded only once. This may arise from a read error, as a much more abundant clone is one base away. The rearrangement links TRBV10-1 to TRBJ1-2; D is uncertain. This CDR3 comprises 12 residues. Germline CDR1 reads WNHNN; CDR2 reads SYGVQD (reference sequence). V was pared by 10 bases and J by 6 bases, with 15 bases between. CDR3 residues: CATWTERDGYTF. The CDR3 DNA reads TGCGCCACATGGACGGAGAGAGATGGCTACACCTTC.

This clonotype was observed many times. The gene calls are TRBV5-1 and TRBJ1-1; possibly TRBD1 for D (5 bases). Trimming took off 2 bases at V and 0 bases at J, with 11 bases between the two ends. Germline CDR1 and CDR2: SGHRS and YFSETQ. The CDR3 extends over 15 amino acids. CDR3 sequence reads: CASSLGASMNTEAFF. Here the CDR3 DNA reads TGCGCCAGCAGCTTAGGGGCCTCCATGAACACTGAAGCTTTCTTT.

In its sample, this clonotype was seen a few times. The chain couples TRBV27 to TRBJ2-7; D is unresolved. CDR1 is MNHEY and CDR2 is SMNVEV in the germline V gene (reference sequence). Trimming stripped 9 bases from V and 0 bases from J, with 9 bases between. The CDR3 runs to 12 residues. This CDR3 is CASRHSSYEQYF. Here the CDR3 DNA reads TGTGCCAGTCGCCATAGCTCCTACGAGCAGTACTTC.